A selection of T cell receptor beta chains follows, all from one sample in a study of lymphopenia after photon versus proton radiotherapy. Sequenced by immunoSEQ multiplex PCR; TCRdb stores in-frame clones only, minus some. The table records about 83,000 clones, about 83% of them present only once. Sequencing used peripheral blood, obtained from a patient treated with proton-based radiotherapy. These receptors came from a man aged 60-69 years with pancreatic cancer. The CDR3 runs from the conserved cysteine through the conserved F or W. The D gene is left open where the match is weak. Clone size appears in some rows only: once, few, many, or a class for an expanded clone.

cdr3_nt,cdr3_aa,d_call,v_call,clone_size,j_call
TGCGCCAGCAGCCAGTTAGTGGGGGGCCCTAGCACCGGGGAGCTGTTTTTT,CASSQLVGGPSTGELFF,NA,TRBV4-1,NA,TRBJ2-2
TGTGCCAGCAGTTTAACCACAAATAATGAAAAACTGTTTTTT,CASSLTTNNEKLFF,NA,TRBV28,NA,TRBJ1-4
TGTGCCAGCAGCCCCCGCGATACGCAGTATTTT,CASSPRDTQYF,NA,TRBV7-9,NA,TRBJ2-3
TGTGCCAGCAGGGGGACAGGAGTCAATCAGCCCCAGCATTTT,CASRGTGVNQPQHF,TRBD1,TRBV6-5,NA,TRBJ1-5
TGTGCCAGCAGCTCAGACAGGGGGCCCCGCCAGACCCAGTACTTC,CASSSDRGPRQTQYF,TRBD1,TRBV5-6,NA,TRBJ2-5
TGTGCCAGCAGCTTTGGGACAGGGTTGATCGAGGGCTACACCTTC,CASSFGTGLIEGYTF,TRBD1,TRBV28,NA,TRBJ1-2
TGTGCCAGCAGCTTACAGGGAGCCGGGACAGGGGACAATGAGCAGTTCTTC,CASSLQGAGTGDNEQFF,TRBD1,TRBV7-9,few,TRBJ2-1
TGTGCCAGCTCACCTCAAAACAGGGGGTTGGCCAAAAACATTCAGTACTTC,CASSPQNRGLAKNIQYF,TRBD1,TRBV18,NA,TRBJ2-4
TGTGCCAACTCACAGAGCGGGAGAAACGGGGAGCTGTTTTTT,CANSQSGRNGELFF,TRBD2,TRBV18,NA,TRBJ2-2
TGTGCCAGCAGCTTAGAGGATGGGTACAATGAGCAGTTCTTC,CASSLEDGYNEQFF,NA,TRBV13,NA,TRBJ2-1
TGTGCCAGCAGCTTTCCGGGACTAGCGGAAACGAACACCGGGGAGCTGTTTTTT,CASSFPGLAETNTGELFF,TRBD2,TRBV11-3,once,TRBJ2-2
TGTGCCAGCAGTTTAATTTTCCCCACCGGGACCCAGTACTTC,CASSLIFPTGTQYF,NA,TRBV28,NA,TRBJ2-5
TGCGCCAGCAGCTTGGCCTTTATGAACACTGAAGCTTTCTTT,CASSLAFMNTEAFF,NA,TRBV5-1,once,TRBJ1-1
TGCGCCAGCAGCCAAGTATTCCCCGGTACTAATGAGCAGTTCTTC,CASSQVFPGTNEQFF,NA,TRBV4-3,NA,TRBJ2-1
TGTGCCAGCAGTTACCCGAATCTGGGGGAGCAGTACTTC,CASSYPNLGEQYF,NA,TRBV6-5,few,TRBJ2-7
TGTGCCAGCAGCCGGAGGGGGGAGGCCACTGAAGCTTTCTTT,CASSRRGEATEAFF,NA,TRBV5-5,NA,TRBJ1-1
TGTGCCAGCAGCCCCCCCTTGGGGACTAGCGGGATGAAAGATGAGCAGTTCTTC,CASSPPLGTSGMKDEQFF,TRBD2,TRBV28,NA,TRBJ2-1
TGTGCCAGCAGCCCTCGGACAGGGGGTGGGGAGCAGTACTTC,CASSPRTGGGEQYF,TRBD1,TRBV11-2,NA,TRBJ2-7
TGTGCCAGCAGTCGCGAACGTTTCACTGAAGCTTTCTTT,CASSRERFTEAFF,NA,TRBV11-2,NA,TRBJ1-1
TGTGCCAGCAGACCCCCAGAGTCCGTCCGCCAGTACTTC,CASRPPESVRQYF,NA,TRBV28,NA,TRBJ2-5
TGTGCCAGCAGTCGACCGGGGAGCGAGCAGTACTTC,CASSRPGSEQYF,NA,TRBV2,NA,TRBJ2-7
TGTGCCAGCAATACCCGCGGGAGACTCTACGAGCAGTACTTC,CASNTRGRLYEQYF,TRBD2,TRBV6-5,NA,TRBJ2-7
TGCGCCAGCAGCCAAGAGGCCCCGATGGGTGAGGGGAGACCTACGGAGCAGTACTTC,CASSQEAPMGEGRPTEQYF,NA,TRBV4-3,NA,TRBJ2-7
TGCGCCAGCAGCTTCGAGCGGGGCTCCTACAATGAGCAGTTCTTC,CASSFERGSYNEQFF,TRBD2,TRBV4-1,NA,TRBJ2-1
TGTGCCTGGGGCTCCTATGGGGCTTTCTTT,CAWGSYGAFF,NA,TRBV30,few,TRBJ1-1
TGTGCCAGTAGTATTTTCAGAGGGGAGCTGTTTTTT,CASSIFRGELFF,NA,TRBV19,NA,TRBJ2-2
TGTGCCAGCAGCTTCACTAGCGGGAGAGAGTATACGCAGTATTTT,CASSFTSGREYTQYF,TRBD2,TRBV5-4,NA,TRBJ2-3
TGTGCCAGCAGTTCCCTGGTCAATGAGCAGTTCTTC,CASSSLVNEQFF,NA,TRBV27,NA,TRBJ2-1
TGTGCCAGCAGTGAAAACAGGGCCAACTATGGCTACACCTTC,CASSENRANYGYTF,NA,TRBV6-1,NA,TRBJ1-2
TGCGCCAGCAGCCAAGATTGGGGCGACTTTTACTATGGCTACACCTTC,CASSQDWGDFYYGYTF,NA,TRBV4-3,NA,TRBJ1-2
TGTGCCAGCAGTTTATTGGGACAATTAAGCTACGAGCAGTACTTC,CASSLLGQLSYEQYF,NA,TRBV27,NA,TRBJ2-7
TGTGCCAGCAGTTTTGGGACTAGAAGGAACAATGAGCAGTTCTTC,CASSFGTRRNNEQFF,TRBD2,TRBV6-5,NA,TRBJ2-1
TGCGCCAGCAGCGGTGTGGGGGGAGTGGTGGAGACCCAGTACTTC,CASSGVGGVVETQYF,NA,TRBV5-1,once,TRBJ2-5
TGTGCCAGCAGTTTTAGGGACAGGGGGTACGAGCAGTACTTC,CASSFRDRGYEQYF,TRBD1,TRBV28,NA,TRBJ2-7
TGTGCCAGCAGCCTAGGAGGGGTCGGCACTAATGAAAAACTGTTTTTT,CASSLGGVGTNEKLFF,NA,TRBV2,once,TRBJ1-4
TGTGCCAGCAGTACCCTGGGGGGTGAGCAGTACTTC,CASSTLGGEQYF,NA,TRBV2,once,TRBJ2-7
TGTGCCGGCCGTAAGGAGGAGGTCACCGGGGAGCTGTTTTTT,CAGRKEEVTGELFF,NA,TRBV9,NA,TRBJ2-2
TGTGCCAGCAGCCCACGAATTAACACTGAAGCTTTCTTT,CASSPRINTEAFF,NA,TRBV5-6,NA,TRBJ1-1
TGTGCCAGCAGCCCGGGGCGGGGGTCCAACGAGCAGTACTTC,CASSPGRGSNEQYF,TRBD2,TRBV11-3,NA,TRBJ2-7
TGTGCCAGCACCCGGACTCTACAAGATACGCAGTATTTT,CASTRTLQDTQYF,NA,TRBV6-1,NA,TRBJ2-3